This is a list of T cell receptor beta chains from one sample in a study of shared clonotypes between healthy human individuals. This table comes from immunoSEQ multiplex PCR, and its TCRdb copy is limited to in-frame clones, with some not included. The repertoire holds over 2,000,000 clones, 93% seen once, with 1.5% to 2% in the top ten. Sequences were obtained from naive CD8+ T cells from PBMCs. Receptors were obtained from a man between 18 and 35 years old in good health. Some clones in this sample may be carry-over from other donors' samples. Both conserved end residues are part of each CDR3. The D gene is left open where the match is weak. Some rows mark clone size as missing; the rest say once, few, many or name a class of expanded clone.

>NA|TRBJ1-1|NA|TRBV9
TGTGCCAGCAGCGTTTCCGGGACTGGGAACACTGAAGCTTTCTTT
CASSVSGTGNTEAFF
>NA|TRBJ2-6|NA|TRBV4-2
TGTGCCAGCAGCCACCCGGGGTCGGTAGTAAAGGCCAACGTCCTGACTTTC
CASSHPGSVVKANVLTF
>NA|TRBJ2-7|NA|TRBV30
TGTGCCTGGAGTGGAGGACTCAGGGCGGAGCAGTACTTC
CAWSGGLRAEQYF
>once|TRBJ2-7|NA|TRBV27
TGTGCCAGCAGTTTATCCTTGGGTTGGGAGCAGTACTTC
CASSLSLGWEQYF
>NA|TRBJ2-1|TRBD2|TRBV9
TGTGCCAGCAGCGACCCCCGGGAGGGCGGCAATGAGCAGTTCTTC
CASSDPREGGNEQFF
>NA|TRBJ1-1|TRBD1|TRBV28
TGTGCCAGCAGTTTGGGACAGTTGAACACTGAAGCTTTCTTT
CASSLGQLNTEAFF
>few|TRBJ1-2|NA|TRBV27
TGTGCCAGCAGTTTTCGGGGACCATCCTATGGCTACACCTTC
CASSFRGPSYGYTF
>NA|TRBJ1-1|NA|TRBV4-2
TGTGCCAGCAGCCAAGACGCCGCGGGACACTTAGGCACTGAAGCTTTCTTT
CASSQDAAGHLGTEAFF
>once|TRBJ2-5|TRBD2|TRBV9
TGTGCCAGCAGCGTAGGTGGTAGCGGGATTAACCAAGAGACCCAGTACTTC
CASSVGGSGINQETQYF
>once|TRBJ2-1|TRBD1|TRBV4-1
TGCGCCAGCAGCGAAGGACAGGGGGCGTACAATGAGCAGTTCTTC
CASSEGQGAYNEQFF
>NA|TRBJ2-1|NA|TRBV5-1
TGCGCCAGCAGCTTGGCCTTCTTCAATGAGCAGTTCTTC
CASSLAFFNEQFF
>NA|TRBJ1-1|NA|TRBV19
TGTGCCAGTAGTGGACTCCAGGGTGCCATGAACACTGAAGCTTTCTTT
CASSGLQGAMNTEAFF
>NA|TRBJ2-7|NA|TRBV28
TGTGCCAGCAGTTTTTATGAGGGTCGTACCTACGAGCAGTACTTC
CASSFYEGRTYEQYF